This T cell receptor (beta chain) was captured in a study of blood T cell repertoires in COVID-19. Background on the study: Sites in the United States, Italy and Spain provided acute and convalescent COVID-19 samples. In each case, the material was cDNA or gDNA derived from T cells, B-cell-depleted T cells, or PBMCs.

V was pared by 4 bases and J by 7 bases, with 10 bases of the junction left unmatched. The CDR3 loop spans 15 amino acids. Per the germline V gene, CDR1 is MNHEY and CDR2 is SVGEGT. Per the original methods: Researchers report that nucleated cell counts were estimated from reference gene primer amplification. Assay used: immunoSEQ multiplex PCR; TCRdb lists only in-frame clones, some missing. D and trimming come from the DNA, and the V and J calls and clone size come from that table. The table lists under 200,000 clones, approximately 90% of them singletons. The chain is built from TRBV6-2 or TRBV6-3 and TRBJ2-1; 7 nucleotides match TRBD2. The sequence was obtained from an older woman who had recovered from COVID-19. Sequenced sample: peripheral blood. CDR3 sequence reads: CASSSLSGGRNEQFF. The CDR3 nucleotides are TGTGCCAGCAGTTCTTTGTCGGGCGGGAGAAATGAGCAGTTCTTC.